This entry is about one TCR beta chain. The antigen is unknown. These data belong to a study of cytomegalovirus exposure and HLA in healthy donors. Overall study findings and caveats: Compared with the roughly 700-donor mean, an Asian-associated ancestry cluster reportedly had fewer N-insertions, according to a later analysis. Researchers left out some V segments, among them TRBV6-2 and TRBV6-3, as indistinguishable.

Germline values: CDR1 MNHEY, CDR2 SMNVEV (reference sequence). The CDR3 loop spans 16 amino acids. Losses at the gene ends were 3 bases for V and 4 bases for J; bases not matched to a gene: 8. The study ran its PCR with 60 Vbeta and 13 Jbeta primers. Under the authors' procedure: Tens of millions of unique TCR beta chains, about 11 million of them shared, were counted by a later analysis. This table comes from immunoSEQ multiplex PCR, and its TCRdb copy is limited to in-frame clones, with some not included. V and J calls and clone size are copied from that table; D and trimming were computed from the DNA. The table has 100,000 to 150,000 clones, 77% seen once.

The TCR was taken from a male donor in good health and CMV-seropositive. The sequencing sample was made of PBMCs. The chain joins TRBV27 to TRBJ2-2; TRBD2 matches at 7 bases. For the CDR3, the DNA is TGTGCCAGCAGTTTCCTCCTAGCGGATCCCACCGGGGAGCTGTTTTTT. This sequence encodes CASSFLLADPTGELFF.